This T cell receptor (beta chain) was observed in a study of identical twins (dated by TCRdb to 2016 to 2018). General notes on the study: To test whether fetal clonotypes persist, this study deep-sequenced TCR alpha and beta repertoires from monozygotic twins, from unrelated adults of various ages, and from cord blood. Replicate twin experiments were performed at different times using different library preparation protocols to rule out contamination. The paper as a whole reports these results and caveats: In monozygotic twins, recombination models systematically underestimated out-of-frame TCR alpha sharing, but the models matched the sharing seen between unrelated individuals. In beta out-of-frame sequences, excess twin sharing was weaker, because having fewer shared sequences lowered the signal-to-noise ratio. Abundant cord blood beta clonotypes carried fewer insertions; young adult naive repertoires showed a weaker similar trend, while memory repertoires showed none. Out-of-frame TCR alpha sequences shared between twins showed an excess of low generation-probability sequences compared with coincidental sharing between unrelated individuals. Because the same donors could not be followed over many years, the conclusions relied on cross-sectional statistical analysis. Invariant T cells such as MAIT and iNKT could partly confound zero-insertion analyses, although diverse VJ usage argued against such confounding for most clonotypes.

The method was 5' RACE. Sequencing took place on an Illumina HiSeq 2000. Template switching introduced a universal primer binding site; the final cDNA contained a unique molecular identifier, enabling accurate counting of TCR cDNA molecules. Specific primers in the conserved constant-segment region were used to synthesize first-strand cDNA for TCR alpha and beta chains. Each cDNA library was double barcoded, with a SMART-Mk sample barcode plus Illumina barcodes, to control for contamination. TruSeq adapter sequences and Illumina sample barcodes were added in two successive PCR steps. The TCR alpha and beta cDNA libraries were sequenced on the Illumina HiSeq platform using custom primers. The authors' analysis ran thus. Raw reads were processed with MiGEC to extract unique molecular identifiers, and MiXCR was used to determine CDR3 positions. Recombination models were inferred per individual with the repgenHMM and IGoR tools using an EM algorithm. The analysis of shared clonotypes was done with the tcR package in R, with sharing normalized by the product of cloneset sizes. To study raw recombination free of thymic and clonal selection effects, out-of-frame nonproductive sequences were analyzed. The raw public data were reprocessed by TCRdb itself: fastp quality trimming at Q25, MiXCR clonotype calling, in-frame beta chains only. Rows merge per CDR3 protein into single entries with the most common DNA and genes. TCRdb, not the authors, supplied the V and J calls. The sample includes hundreds of thousands of distinct CDR3 sequences, with roughly 12% observed a single time. The ten top clones hold around 1.6% of the sample.

Every donor in the study was a healthy Caucasian. Three pairs of female monozygotic twins, all aged roughly 18 to 30 years, made up the twin cohort. RNA for TCR libraries was isolated from peripheral blood mononuclear cells. This clonotype occurred a few times. The clone's antigen remains unknown. The sample holds no much larger clone one base away, and base qualities are not on file. The CDR3 goes from the cysteine to the phenylalanine over 17 residues. Only the CDR3 DNA stays, 51 bases, in frame from base 1. V is cut by 6 bases and J by 0 bases, and the space between the germline ends is 15 bases. This same sample was also part of a study on yellow fever vaccine responses in identical twins. The second source states: The authors reported that the T cell response to vaccination in identical twins appeared partly convergent and partly personalized. The study precisely tracked vaccine-responding T cell clones in identical twins.

The sample taken for sequencing was PBMCs. The source of this sequence is a young woman in good health. The V gene is TRBV12-3 or TRBV12-4 and the J gene is TRBJ1-6; the D gene identity is not certain. The CDR3 amino acid sequence is: CASRGGVRGSYNSPLHF. The DNA is as follows: TGTGCCAGCAGGGGTGGCGTGAGAGGCTCCTATAATTCACCCCTCCACTTT.